A single sample is the source of the 13 T cell receptor beta chains below, sequenced in a study of shared clonotypes between healthy human individuals. The data were produced by immunoSEQ multiplex PCR, yet TCRdb's version contains in-frame clones alone and is incomplete. The sample lists around 700,000 clones; 72% were seen once. Sequenced input: memory CD4+ T cells sorted from blood. Described subset: CD45RA-negative fraction. All receptors come from a woman aged 25-40 years in good health.

This sequence joins TRBV27 and TRBJ2-2; D is uncertain. There are 12 residues in the CDR3. The germline gives CDR1 MNHEY, CDR2 SMNVEV (reference sequence). The V end lost 8 bases, the J end lost 7 bases, and 11 bases lay between the germline ends. The CDR3 loop is CASAGQFGELFF. The DNA of the CDR3 is TGTGCCAGCGCTGGTCAGTTCGGGGAGCTGTTTTTT.

This clone came up a few times. Distinct nucleotide sequences in the sample also encode this CDR3. J is TRBJ1-2 and V is TRBV30; possibly TRBD1 for D (6 bases). The germline V gene has CDR1 GTSNPN and CDR2 SVGIG (reference sequence). V was shortened by 0 bases and J by 7 bases, with 6 bases between the two germline ends. The CDR3 consists of 11 residues. The CDR3 DNA follows: TGTGCCTGGAGTGTAGGGGGTGGCTACACCTTC. Translation gives CAWSVGGGYTF. The full variable domain, its missing parts supplied by reference TRBV30 and TRBJ1-2, is SQTIHQWPATLVQPVGSPLSLECTVEGTSNPNLYWYRQAAGRGLQLLFYSVGIGQISSEVPQNLSASRPQDRQFILSSKKLLLSDSGFYLCAWSVGGGYTFGSGTRLTVV.

V usage is TRBV7-3 and J usage is TRBJ2-1, with 8 positions matching TRBD2. V lost 5 bases and J lost 4; bases outside the gene matches: 10. The germline V gene has CDR1 SGHTA and CDR2 FQGTGA. This CDR3 comprises 16 residues. CDR3 in amino acids: CASSAQAGVSYNEQFF. The DNA for the CDR3 is TGTGCCAGCAGCGCACAAGCGGGAGTGAGTTACAATGAGCAGTTCTTC. Combining the CDR3 with reference TRBV7-3 and TRBJ2-1 gives the whole variable domain GAGVSQTPSNKVTEKGKYVELRCDPISGHTALYWYRQSLGQGPEFLIYFQGTGAADDSGLPNDRFFAVRPEGSVSTLKIQRTERGDSAVYLCASSAQAGVSYNEQFFGPGTRLTVL.

The V gene is TRBV4-1, the J gene TRBJ1-2; the D gene is possibly TRBD1 (6 bases). The germline V gene encodes CDR1 MGHRA and CDR2 YSYEKL. Trimming shortened V by 1 base and J by 4 bases, and 10 bases separated the two germline ends. This CDR3 is 14 amino acids long. This CDR3 reads CASSQAQGGYGYTF. In DNA, the CDR3 is TGCGCCAGCAGCCAAGCACAGGGAGGCTATGGCTACACCTTC.

This clone came up many times. Within the sample, other DNA sequences also encode this same CDR3. The J gene is TRBJ1-1, the V gene TRBV19, with D unclear. CDR1 LNHDA and CDR2 SQIVND come from the germline V gene (reference sequence). CDR3 length: 13 residues. V was pared by 3 bases and J by 5 bases, with 10 bases between. The CDR3 DNA follows: TGTGCCAGTAGTATCCCTCTTGGGACTGAAGCTTTCTTT. Translating it yields CASSIPLGTEAFF.

This chain connects TRBV28 to TRBJ2-1; D ambiguous. The CDR3 loop spans 12 amino acids. V lost 2 bases to trimming and J lost 10 bases, with 9 bases between them. Germline V gene sequence: CDR1 MDHEN, CDR2 SYDVKM. The CDR3 protein is CASSLPKLEQFF. CDR3 nucleotides: TGTGCCAGCAGTTTACCCAAGCTGGAGCAGTTCTTC.

This chain connects TRBV5-1 to TRBJ1-1; 9 nucleotides match TRBD1. Germline CDR1 and CDR2: SGHRS and YFSETQ. Trimming cost V 4 bases and J 8 bases; bases outside gene matches: 6. There are 13 residues in the CDR3. CDR3 loop: CASSVGQGAEAFF. The DNA for the CDR3 is TGCGCCAGCAGCGTGGGACAGGGCGCCGAAGCTTTCTTT.

The chain couples TRBV6-5 to TRBJ2-7; unclear D gene. Trimming pared 5 bases from V and 7 bases from J, leaving 12 bases between. This CDR3 spans 12 amino acids. CDR1 is MNHEY and CDR2 is SVGAGI in the germline V gene. CDR3 sequence (DNA): TGTGCCAGCAGTCCCAGATCCCGGGAGCAGTACTTC. Translation gives CASSPRSREQYF.

The table lists this clone with a count of one. The V call is TRBV2, the J call TRBJ2-4, with unresolved D. V lost 4 bases to trimming and J lost 6 bases, with 19 bases between them. The CDR3 is 16 residues long. Germline lookup yields CDR1 SNHLY and CDR2 FYNNEI. CDR3 DNA sequence: TGTGCCAGCAGTGCCCTATCGTCGAGTCCTCTAAACATTCAGTACTTC. Protein sequence: CASSALSSSPLNIQYF.

DNA for the CDR3: TGCGCCAGCAGCTTCCCGGAGCGGGGTGAAAAACTGTTTTTT. This translates into CASSFPERGEKLFF. The chain links TRBV5-1 to TRBJ1-4, with D unresolved. The CDR3 is made up of 14 amino acids. Germline CDR1 and CDR2: SGHRS and YFSETQ. Deletions cut 2 bases from V and 7 bases from J, with 12 bases between.

The gene calls are TRBV30 and TRBJ2-6; TRBD1 aligns across 8 bases. Germline values: CDR1 GTSNPN, CDR2 SVGIG (reference sequence). The CDR3 has 16 residues. The V and J ends lost 2 bases and 0 bases, in that order; junction bases with no gene match: 3. The CDR3, as DNA: TGTGCCTGGAGTCCAGACAGGGGCTCTGGGGCCAACGTCCTGACTTTC. Its translation is CAWSPDRGSGANVLTF.

This clone was observed a few times. Written as DNA, the CDR3 is TGTGCCAGCAGGCCGGGACAGGGGACACTTGGCTACACCTTC. Translation gives CASRPGQGTLGYTF. This chain uses TRBV28 with TRBJ1-2; 10 bases map to TRBD1. Germline V gene lookup returns CDR1 MDHEN and CDR2 SYDVKM. Trimming cost V 6 bases and J 7 bases; bases outside gene matches: 8. The CDR3 covers 14 residues.

The J gene is TRBJ2-7, the V gene TRBV27; D gene uncertain. Trimming pared 0 bases from V and 3 bases from J, leaving 15 bases between. Germline CDR1 MNHEY, CDR2 SMNVEV (reference sequence). The CDR3 consists of 16 residues. CDR3 coding DNA: TGTGCCAGCAGTTTATCGTCCCGGGCCGGCCTCTACGAGCAGTACTTC. Translation gives CASSLSSRAGLYEQYF.